This TCR beta chain was obtained from a study of T cells in Graves' hyperthyroidism and ophthalmopathy. This clonotype has only a few counts. The CDR3 covers 12 residues. V lost 0 bases and J 13 bases, leaving 13 bases between the germline ends. Germline assignment: CDR1 SGHDT and CDR2 YYEEEE. In patients aged 18 to 65, hyperthyroidism was newly diagnosed, with duration under 2 months. TCR beta CDR3 regions were amplified from RNA transcripts. First-round RT-PCR of the TCR CDR3 relied on the HTBI primer set. MiXCR, applied by TCRdb to the multiplex PCR reads, yields one record per CDR3 protein. The sample holds 350,000 to 400,000 distinct CDR3 sequences, 15% seen once.

This clonotype originated in a woman under 40 with Graves' hyperthyroidism. The chain couples TRBV5-6 to TRBJ1-2; D is uncertain. Sequenced: blood. The CDR3 here is CASSLGNSLSTF. The CDR3 DNA reads TGTGCCAGCAGCTTGGGGAACAGCCTTAGCACCTTC.